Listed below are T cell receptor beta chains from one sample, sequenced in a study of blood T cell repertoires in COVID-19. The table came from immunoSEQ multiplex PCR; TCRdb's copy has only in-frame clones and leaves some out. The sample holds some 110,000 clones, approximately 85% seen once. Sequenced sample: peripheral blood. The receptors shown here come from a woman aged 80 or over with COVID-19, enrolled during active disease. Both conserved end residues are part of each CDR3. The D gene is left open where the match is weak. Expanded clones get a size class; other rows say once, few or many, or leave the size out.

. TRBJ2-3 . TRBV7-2 CASSLVPLGGADTQYF TGTGCCAGCAGCTTAGTTCCCCTCGGAGGCGCAGATACGCAGTATTTT
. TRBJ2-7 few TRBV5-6 CASSLSPKASADEQYF TGTGCCAGCAGCCTCAGCCCAAAGGCATCTGCGGACGAGCAGTACTTC
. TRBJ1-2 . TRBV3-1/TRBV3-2 CASSQVAGQGYTF TGTGCCAGCAGCCAAGTGGCAGGGCAAGGCTACACCTTC
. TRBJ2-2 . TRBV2 CASELGLSGELFF TGTGCCAGCGAACTTGGACTATCCGGGGAGCTGTTTTTT
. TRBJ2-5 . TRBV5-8 CASSQGGEKGETQYF TGTGCCAGCAGTCAGGGCGGGGAGAAGGGTGAGACCCAGTACTTC
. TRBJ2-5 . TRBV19 CASTPDGGGETQYF TGTGCCAGTACCCCCGACGGAGGAGGGGAGACCCAGTACTTC
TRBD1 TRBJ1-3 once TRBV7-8 CASSKNQGAGNTIYF TGTGCCAGCAGCAAAAATCAGGGGGCTGGAAACACCATATATTTT
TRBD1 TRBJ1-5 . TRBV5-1 CASSLGGTGLNQPQHF TGCGCCAGCAGCTTGGGGGGGACAGGGCTCAATCAGCCCCAGCATTTT
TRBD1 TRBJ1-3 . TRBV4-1 CASSQEGGSGNTIYF TGCGCCAGCAGCCAAGAAGGGGGCAGTGGAAACACCATATATTTT
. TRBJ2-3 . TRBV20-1 CSASESLADGTDTQYF TGCAGTGCTAGTGAGTCTCTAGCTGATGGCACAGATACGCAGTATTTT
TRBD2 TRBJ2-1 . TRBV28 CASSYHEGLAGAMQFF TGTGCCAGCAGTTACCACGAGGGGCTAGCGGGAGCAATGCAGTTCTTC
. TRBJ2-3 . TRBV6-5 CASNPGLADTQYF TGTGCCAGCAATCCAGGGCTGGCGGATACGCAGTATTTT
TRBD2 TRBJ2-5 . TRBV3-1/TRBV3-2 CASSSGTSGRDF TGTGCCAGCAGCTCCGGGACTAGCGGGAGAGACTTC
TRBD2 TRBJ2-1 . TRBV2 CASTMGGSSYNEQFF TGTGCCAGCACTATGGGCGGGAGTTCCTACAATGAGCAGTTCTTC
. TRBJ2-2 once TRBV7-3 CASSSGQVTGELFF TGTGCCAGCAGCTCCGGACAAGTCACCGGGGAGCTGTTTTTT
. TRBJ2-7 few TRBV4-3 CASSQEGGTSYEQYF TGCGCCAGCAGCCAAGAAGGAGGAACATCCTACGAGCAGTACTTC
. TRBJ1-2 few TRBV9 CASSVGSLPNYGYTF TGTGCCAGCAGCGTAGGTAGTCTCCCTAACTATGGCTACACCTTC
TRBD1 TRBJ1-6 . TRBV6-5 CASRHRTGTNSPLHF TGTGCCAGCAGACATAGGACAGGGACTAATTCACCCCTCCACTTT
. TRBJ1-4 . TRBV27 CASSPGALNEKLFF TGTGCCAGCAGTCCAGGGGCCCTTAACGAAAAACTGTTTTTT
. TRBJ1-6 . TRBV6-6 CASSGGRDLSSPLHF TGTGCCAGCAGTGGCGGGAGGGACTTGTCCTCACCCCTCCACTTT
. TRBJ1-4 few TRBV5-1 CASSSDRFNEKLFF TGCGCCAGCAGCTCGGACAGATTTAATGAAAAACTGTTTTTT
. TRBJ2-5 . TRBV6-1 CASSESWGAETQYF TGTGCCAGCAGTGAAAGCTGGGGCGCTGAGACCCAGTACTTC
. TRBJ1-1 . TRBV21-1 CASSAGTGPNTEAFF TGTGCCAGCAGCGCCGGGACAGGACCGAACACTGAAGCTTTCTTT
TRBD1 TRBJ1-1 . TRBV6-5 CASSYDRVLNTEAFF TGTGCCAGCAGTTACGACAGGGTCCTGAACACTGAAGCTTTCTTT
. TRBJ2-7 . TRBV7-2 CASSLDPGAGSYEQYF TGTGCCAGCAGCTTAGACCCAGGGGCGGGCTCCTACGAGCAGTACTTC
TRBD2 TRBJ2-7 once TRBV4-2 CASSPTQRLAGSPYEQYF TGTGCCAGCAGCCCAACCCAACGACTAGCTGGATCACCCTACGAGCAGTACTTC
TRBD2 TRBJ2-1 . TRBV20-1 CSASKISGSSYNEQFF TGCAGTGCTAGTAAGATTAGCGGGAGCTCCTACAATGAGCAGTTCTTC
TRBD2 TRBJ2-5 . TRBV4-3 CASSQDRLAGGETQYF TGCGCCAGCAGCCAAGATCGACTAGCGGGAGGAGAGACCCAGTACTTC
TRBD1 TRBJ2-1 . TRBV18 CASSPPRQGKDEQFF TGTGCCAGCTCACCACCACGACAGGGGAAGGATGAGCAGTTCTTC
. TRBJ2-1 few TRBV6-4 CASSLSGTYNEQFF TGTGCCAGCAGTTTATCCGGGACTTACAATGAGCAGTTCTTC
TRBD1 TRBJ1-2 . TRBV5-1 CASSLEEGARSGYTF TGCGCCAGCAGCTTGGAGGAGGGGGCAAGATCTGGCTACACCTTC
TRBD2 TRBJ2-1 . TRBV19 CASTRRGRATSGDNEQFF TGTGCCAGTACCCGACGAGGCAGGGCGACTAGCGGAGACAATGAGCAGTTCTTC
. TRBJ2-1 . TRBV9 CASSVTNNEQFF TGTGCCAGCAGCGTAACTAATAATGAGCAGTTCTTC
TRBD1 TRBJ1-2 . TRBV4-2 CASSQGGQGAIGYTF TGTGCCAGCAGCCAAGGTGGACAGGGGGCCATTGGCTACACCTTC
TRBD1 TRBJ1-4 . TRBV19 CASSNQRGTGEKLFF TGTGCCAGTAGTAATCAGAGAGGGACAGGAGAAAAACTGTTTTTT
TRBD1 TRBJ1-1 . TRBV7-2 CASSQFPRGQGNTEAFF TGTGCCAGCAGCCAATTCCCGCGGGGACAGGGGAACACTGAAGCTTTCTTT
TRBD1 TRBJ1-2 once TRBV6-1 CASSEDRGQSYGYTF TGTGCCAGCAGTGAAGACAGGGGGCAGAGCTATGGCTACACCTTC
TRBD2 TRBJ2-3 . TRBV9 CASSREGLAGGPGDTQYF TGTGCCAGCTCCCGCGAAGGACTAGCGGGAGGGCCGGGAGATACGCAGTATTTT
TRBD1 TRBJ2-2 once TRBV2 CASSGYPGGTGELFF TGTGCCAGCAGTGGGTATCCAGGGGGTACCGGGGAGCTGTTTTTT
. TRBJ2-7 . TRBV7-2 CASSFFQTRAYEQYF TGTGCCAGCAGCTTTTTCCAAACACGGGCCTACGAGCAGTACTTC
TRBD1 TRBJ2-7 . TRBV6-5 CASGRQGTDEQYF TGTGCCAGCGGGAGACAGGGAACCGACGAGCAGTACTTC
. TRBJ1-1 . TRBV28 CASSLPSAMNTEAFF TGTGCCAGCAGTTTACCCAGCGCCATGAACACTGAAGCTTTCTTT
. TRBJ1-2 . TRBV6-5 CASSLQGAYGYTF TGTGCCAGCAGCCTACAGGGAGCCTATGGCTACACCTTC
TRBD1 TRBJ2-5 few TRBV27 CASSLQGVYQETQYF TGTGCCAGCAGTTTACAGGGGGTTTACCAAGAGACCCAGTACTTC
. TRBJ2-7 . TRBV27 CASSRTGGGEIGYEQYF TGTGCCAGCAGCCGAACAGGGGGGGGTGAAATAGGCTACGAGCAGTACTTC
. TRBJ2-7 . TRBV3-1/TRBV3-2 CASSQATGLEVYEQYF TGTGCCAGCAGCCAGGCCACAGGGTTGGAGGTCTACGAGCAGTACTTC
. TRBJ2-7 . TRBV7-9 CASSSYYEQYF TGTGCCAGCAGCTCCTACTACGAGCAGTACTTC
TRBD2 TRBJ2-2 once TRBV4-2 CASRGLARGTGELFF TGTGCCAGCAGGGGACTAGCGAGAGGCACCGGGGAGCTGTTTTTT
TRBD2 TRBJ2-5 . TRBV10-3 CAISESTSGPQETQYF TGTGCCATCAGTGAGTCGACTAGCGGGCCGCAAGAGACCCAGTACTTC
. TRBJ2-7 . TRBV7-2 CASSLSGGVSYEQYF TGTGCCAGCAGCTTATCTGGCGGGGTCTCCTACGAGCAGTACTTC
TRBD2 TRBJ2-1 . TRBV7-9 CASSTMSGREGLNEQFF TGTGCCAGCAGTACAATGTCGGGGCGGGAGGGCCTAAATGAGCAGTTCTTC
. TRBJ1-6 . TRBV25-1 CASNSQYNSPLHF TGTGCCAGCAACAGTCAGTATAATTCACCCCTCCACTTT
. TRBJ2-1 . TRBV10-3 CAIRNGQDIYNEQFF TGTGCCATCAGAAACGGACAAGATATCTACAATGAGCAGTTCTTC
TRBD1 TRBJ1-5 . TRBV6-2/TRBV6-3 CASSYKGAWGQPQHF TGTGCCAGCAGTTACAAGGGGGCATGGGGTCAGCCCCAGCATTTT
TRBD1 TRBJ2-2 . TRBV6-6 CASSYQGVNTGELFF TGTGCCAGCAGTTACCAGGGGGTGAACACCGGGGAGCTGTTTTTT
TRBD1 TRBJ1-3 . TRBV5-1 CASSLYGTGGSGNTIYF TGCGCCAGCAGCTTGTACGGCACAGGGGGATCTGGAAACACCATATATTTT
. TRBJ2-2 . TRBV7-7 CASSPRYTGELFF TGTGCTAGCAGCCCCCGGTACACCGGGGAGCTGTTTTTT
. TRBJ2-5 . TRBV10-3 CAISESGTLQETQYF TGTGCCATCAGTGAGTCTGGGACACTACAAGAGACCCAGTACTTC
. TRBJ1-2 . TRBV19 CASSIVDGMSYGYTF TGTGCCAGTAGTATAGTCGACGGGATGAGCTATGGCTACACCTTC
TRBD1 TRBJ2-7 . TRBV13 CASSSRGQQGLGEQYF TGTGCCAGCAGCTCGAGGGGGCAGCAGGGTCTTGGCGAGCAGTACTTC